The 13 T cell receptor beta chains reported below all come from one sample, sequenced in a study of CD8+ T cells in alopecia areata. As for treatment: oral pan-JAK inhibitor, 5-10 mg twice daily. TCR sequencing used cDNA made by reverse transcription of extracted RNA. Clones were sequenced by immunoSEQ multiplex PCR, and TCRdb holds only the in-frame ones, with some missing. This table has around 300,000 clones, 60% appearing once. The input for sequencing was CD4+ T cells sorted from blood, taken at approximately week 51, from a patient treated with tofacitinib. The receptors come from a human donor with alopecia areata.

The DNA of the CDR3 is TGTGCCAGCAGTTCCCTTGGGACCGACATGAACACTGAAGCTTTCTTT. It yields the protein CASSSLGTDMNTEAFF. This chain connects TRBV6-6 to TRBJ1-1; the D gene is possibly TRBD1 (5 bases). The CDR3 covers 16 residues. From germline, CDR1 is MNHNY and CDR2 SVGAGI (reference sequence). Trimming cost V 4 bases and J 0 bases, with 15 bases left between them.

Comment on this clone: The junction shows a germline mismatch at one end, possibly a read error. CDR3 amino acids: CASSAQTGINPDTQYF. The CDR3 DNA reads as TGCGCCAGCAGCGCCCAAACAGGGATCAACCCAGATACGCAGTATTTT. This chain connects TRBV9 to TRBJ2-3, with TRBD1 as a possible D gene (6 bases). The length of the CDR3 is 16 residues. The germline V gene encodes CDR1 SGDLS and CDR2 YYNGEE.

This clone was counted only a few times. The chain combines TRBV7-9 with TRBJ1-6; D gene ambiguous. This CDR3 comprises 16 residues. Germline loops: CDR1 SEHNR, CDR2 FQNEAQ (reference sequence). The V gene lost 5 bases and the J gene lost 4 bases, with 15 bases spanning the gap. The CDR3 loop is CASSLGGLGYNSPLHF. CDR3 bases: TGTGCCAGCAGCCTCGGTGGGCTGGGATATAATTCACCCCTCCACTTT.

DNA for the CDR3: TGTGCCAGCACCCCCCGGGTTGTGGGGACCGGCTACACCTTC. Its translation: CASTPRVVGTGYTF. This chain joins TRBV7-8 and TRBJ1-2; perhaps TRBD1 as D (5 bases). There are 14 residues in the CDR3. CDR1 is SGHVS and CDR2 is FQNEAQ in the germline V gene. The V gene lost 7 bases and the J gene lost 8 bases, with 20 bases spanning the gap.

This clone was counted only a few times. This chain joins TRBV18 and TRBJ2-7; no reliable D call. V was shortened by 5 bases and J by 0 bases, with 14 bases between the two germline ends. Germline V gene data show CDR1 as KGHSH and CDR2 as LQKENI. The CDR3 consists of 15 residues. The CDR3 DNA follows: TGTGCCAGCTCATCCCAAGCTCACAGCTCCTACGAGCAGTACTTC. The encoded protein is CASSSQAHSSYEQYF.

This clone was detected a few times. The rearrangement uses TRBV11-2 and TRBJ1-1; D unclear. Germline loops: CDR1 SGHAT, CDR2 FQNNGV. V lost 1 base to trimming and J lost 0 bases, with 3 bases between them. The CDR3 extends over 13 amino acids. Written as DNA, the CDR3 is TGTGCCAGCAGCTTAGTTATGAACACTGAAGCTTTCTTT. Its protein is CASSLVMNTEAFF.

J is TRBJ1-5 and V is TRBV5-1; 7 bases match TRBD1. V shed 4 bases and J 2 bases; nucleotides not matched to a gene: 3. This CDR3 has 14 residues. Germline CDR1 SGHRS, CDR2 YFSETQ. CDR3 nucleotide sequence: TGCGCCAGCAGCACCACAGGGGGCAATCAGCCCCAGCATTTT. Residues: CASSTTGGNQPQHF.

The chain uses TRBV30 and TRBJ1-6; D unresolved. In germline, CDR1 is GTSNPN, CDR2 SVGIG (reference sequence). Deletions cut 0 bases from V and 6 bases from J, with 15 bases between. This CDR3 contains 16 residues. In DNA form, the CDR3 reads TGTGCCTGGAGTGTATTCGGGAAAGCCTCTAATTCACCCCTCCACTTT. This gives the protein CAWSVFGKASNSPLHF. The whole variable domain, remainder taken from reference TRBV30 and TRBJ1-6, is SQTIHQWPATLVQPVGSPLSLECTVEGTSNPNLYWYRQAAGRGLQLLFYSVGIGQISSEVPQNLSASRPQDRQFILSSKKLLLSDSGFYLCAWSVFGKASNSPLHFGNGTRLTVT.

The genes are TRBV9 and TRBJ1-2, with 9 bases that match TRBD1. The ends lost 6 bases at V and 1 base at J; junction bases unmatched: 10. The V gene's germline CDR1 is SGDLS and CDR2 YYNGEE. This CDR3 comprises 16 residues. The CDR3 DNA follows: TGTGCCAGCACTCCGACAGGGGGTATAAGTAACTATGGCTACACCTTC. It translates to CASTPTGGISNYGYTF. Full variable domain (rest looked up from reference TRBV9 and TRBJ1-2): DSGVTQTPKHLITATGQRVTLRCSPRSGDLSVYWYQQSLDQGLQFLIQYYNGEERAKGNILERFSAQQFPDLHSELNLSSLELGDSALYFCASTPTGGISNYGYTFGSGTRLTVV.

V is TRBV5-6 and J is TRBJ2-7; no definite D call. Germline V lookup: CDR1 SGHDT, CDR2 YYEEEE. This CDR3 is built from 12 residues. Trimming pared 4 bases from V and 5 bases from J, leaving 10 bases between. CDR3 nucleotide sequence: TGTGCCAGCAGCCGAGGAGCCCACGAGCAGTACTTC. Its protein is CASSRGAHEQYF.

This clone was seen a handful of times. The chain carries TRBV2 and TRBJ2-1; D may be TRBD1 or TRBD2 (6 bases each). The CDR3 length is 15 residues. Germline V gives CDR1 SNHLY, CDR2 FYNNEI. V gave up 5 bases and J gave up 9 bases, with 20 bases separating them. CDR3 sequence (DNA): TGTGCCAGCAGTCAACGGGGGCCTGGTGCGGGTGAGCAGTTCTTC. Amino acids: CASSQRGPGAGEQFF. The entire variable domain, with the rest obtained from reference TRBV2 and TRBJ2-1, is as follows: EPEVTQTPSHQVTQMGQEVILRCVPISNHLYFYWYRQILGQKVEFLVSFYNNEISEKSEIFDDQFSVERPDGSNFTLKIRSTKLEDSAMYFCASSQRGPGAGEQFFGPGTRLTVL.

The rearrangement links TRBV6-6 to TRBJ1-1; tentative D call: TRBD1 (6 bases). CDR3 length: 12 amino acids. Deletions cut 8 bases from V and 1 base from J, with 8 bases between. CDR1 and CDR2 from the germline V gene are MNHNY and SVGAGI (reference sequence). The CDR3 sequence is CASYRANTEAFF. The CDR3 nucleotides read TGTGCCAGCTACAGGGCGAACACTGAAGCTTTCTTT.

V and J are TRBV6-1 and TRBJ1-4; the D is unclear. The CDR3 runs 15 residues. Trimming took off 5 bases at V and 1 base at J, with 11 bases between the two ends. Germline-derived CDR1 and CDR2 are MNHNS and SASEGT. This CDR3 reads CASSTRMGTNEKLFF. CDR3 sequence (DNA): TGTGCCAGCAGTACCCGGATGGGAACTAATGAAAAACTGTTTTTT.